This TCR beta chain was recorded in a study of cytomegalovirus exposure and HLA in healthy donors. With 60 Vbeta and 13 Jbeta primers, the PCR was carried out. Clones were sequenced by immunoSEQ multiplex PCR, and TCRdb holds only the in-frame ones, with some missing. The sample holds 110,000 or so clones, over 80% seen once. To note about this clone: Antigen: not known.

Overall study results and limits: Among TCR beta chains of equal frequency, HLA-associated ones were more clonally expanded in a later analysis.

Germline CDR1 is ENHRY and CDR2 is SYGVKD. The V and J ends lost 3 bases and 1 base respectively, with 11 bases between them. The CDR3 is 15 amino acids. The sequenced sample was PBMCs. The sequence was obtained from a man in his thirties or forties in good health and CMV-seropositive. This sequence joins TRBV10-3 and TRBJ2-3, with D tentatively TRBD2 (5 bases). In DNA form, the CDR3 reads TGTGCCATCAGTGATGAGGGTGTCGGCACAGATACGCAGTATTTT. The encoded protein is CAISDEGVGTDTQYF.